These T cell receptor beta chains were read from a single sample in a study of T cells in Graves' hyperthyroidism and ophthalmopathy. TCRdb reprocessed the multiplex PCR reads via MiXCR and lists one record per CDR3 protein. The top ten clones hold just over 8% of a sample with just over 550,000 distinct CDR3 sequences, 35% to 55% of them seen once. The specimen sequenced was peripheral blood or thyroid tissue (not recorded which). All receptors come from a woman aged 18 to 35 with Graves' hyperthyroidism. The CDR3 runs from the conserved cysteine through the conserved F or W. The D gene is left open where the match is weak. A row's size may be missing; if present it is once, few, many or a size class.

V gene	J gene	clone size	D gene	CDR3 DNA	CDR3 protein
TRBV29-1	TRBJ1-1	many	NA	TGCAGCGCGTTCAAGAACACTGAAGCTTTCTTT	CSAFKNTEAFF
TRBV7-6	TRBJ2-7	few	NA	TGTGCCAGCGCGAGGAGGTCTATAAGTGGCTCCTACGAGCAGTACTTC	CASARRSISGSYEQYF
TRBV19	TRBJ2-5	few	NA	TGTGCCAGTAGCCGGGCCAACGGAGAGACCCAGTACTTC	CASSRANGETQYF
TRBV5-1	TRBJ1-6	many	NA	TGCGCCAGCAGCACACCGAATTCACCCCTCCACTTT	CASSTPNSPLHF
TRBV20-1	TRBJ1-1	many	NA	TGCAGTGCTAGGTCGCAGGGCTCGAACACTGAAGCTTTCTTT	CSARSQGSNTEAFF
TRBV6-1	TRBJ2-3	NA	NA	TGTGCCAGCAGTGGGACAGCTACGCGACGGGCTACGCAGTATTTT	CASSGTATRRATQYF
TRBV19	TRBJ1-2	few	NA	TGTGCCAGTAGTGGGTGGTCGGGGACCGACGGCTACACCTTC	CASSGWSGTDGYTF
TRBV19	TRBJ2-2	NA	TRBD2	TGTGCCAGTAGTACCGTCCTAGCGGGAGGGCCGCACACCAGGGAGCTGTTTTTT	CASSTVLAGGPHTRELFF
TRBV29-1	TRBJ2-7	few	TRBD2	TGCAGCGTGTATGGGACTAGCGGGAGGGACTCCTACGAGCAGTACTTC	CSVYGTSGRDSYEQYF
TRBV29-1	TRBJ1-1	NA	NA	TGCAGCGCGTCGGACACGTACACTGAAGCTTTCTTT	CSASDTYTEAFF
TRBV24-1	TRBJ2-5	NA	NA	TGTGCCACCAGTGCTACGGGGCTGGGTTTCGGCGAGACCCAGTACTTC	CATSATGLGFGETQYF
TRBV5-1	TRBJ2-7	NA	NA	TGCGCCAGCAGCTTGGGGGGTAGCGTTACCGAGCAGTACTTC	CASSLGGSVTEQYF
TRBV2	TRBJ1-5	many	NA	TGTGCCAGCATCCCGGGACAAGGGGATCAGCCCCAGCATTTT	CASIPGQGDQPQHF
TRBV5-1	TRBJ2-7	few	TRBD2	TGCGCCAGCAGTCCTAAACCGAGCGGGAGTCTCCACGAGCAGTACTTC	CASSPKPSGSLHEQYF
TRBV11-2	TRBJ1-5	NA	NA	TGTGTCAGCAGCCAGGGGACGGTTAGCAATCAGCCCCAGCATTTT	CVSSQGTVSNQPQHF
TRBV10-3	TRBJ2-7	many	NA	TGTGCCATCCTCGAATCTATGAATAACGAGCAGTACTTC	CAILESMNNEQYF
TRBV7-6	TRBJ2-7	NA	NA	TGTGCCAGCAGATCGACAGCAAGCTCCTACGAGCAGTACTTC	CASRSTASSYEQYF
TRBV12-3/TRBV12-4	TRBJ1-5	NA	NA	TGTGCCAGCAGTTTTTGGGGTAATAGCAATCAGCCCCAGCATTTT	CASSFWGNSNQPQHF
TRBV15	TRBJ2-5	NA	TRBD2	TGTGCCACCAGTGATTCCCAGGGGACTAGCGGGGAGGGGGAGACCCAGTACTTC	CATSDSQGTSGEGETQYF
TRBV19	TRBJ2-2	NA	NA	TGTGCCAGTAAGAAAGGAAGTCGATGGGACATTGGGACCGGGGAGCTGTTTTTT	CASKKGSRWDIGTGELFF
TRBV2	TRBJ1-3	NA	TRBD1	TGTGCCAGCAGCGAGACAGGGGTCGGAAACACCATATATTTT	CASSETGVGNTIYF
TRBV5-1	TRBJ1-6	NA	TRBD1	TGCGCCAGCAGCTTATTGACAGGGGGGAATTCACCCCTCCACTTT	CASSLLTGGNSPLHF
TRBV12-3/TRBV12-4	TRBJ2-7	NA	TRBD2	TGTGCCAGCAGTTCCGGACTAGCGGAATTCTACGAGCAGTACTTC	CASSSGLAEFYEQYF
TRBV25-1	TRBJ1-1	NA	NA	TGTGCCAGCCGTCCCCGGGTCCTGCGGACTTTCTTT	CASRPRVLRTFF
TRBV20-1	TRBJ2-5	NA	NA	TGCAGTGCTAGGGGGCCAGGGGTCCAAGAGACCCAGTACTTC	CSARGPGVQETQYF
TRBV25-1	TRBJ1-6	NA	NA	TGTGCCAGCAGCTGGATCGACCGAAGACTCTCCTATAATTCACCCCTCCACTTT	CASSWIDRRLSYNSPLHF
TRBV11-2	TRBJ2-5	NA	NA	TGTGCCAGCAGTTTCTCGCGCGGGCTTGGGCAAGAGGCCCAGTACTTC	CASSFSRGLGQEAQYF
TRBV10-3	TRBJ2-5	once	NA	TGTGCCATCAGTTCCGGGACGGAGACCCAGTACTTC	CAISSGTETQYF
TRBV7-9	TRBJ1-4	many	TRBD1	TGTGCCAGCAGTTGGACAGGCTTAGAGGAAAAACTGTTTTTT	CASSWTGLEEKLFF
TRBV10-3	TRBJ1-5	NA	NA	TGTGCCATCAGTGATCGGGGCAGCGGTAGCAATCAGCCCCAGCATTTT	CAISDRGSGSNQPQHF
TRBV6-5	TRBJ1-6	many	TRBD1	TGTGCCAGCAGCGGACAGGGGGCACGTTCACCCCTCCACTTT	CASSGQGARSPLHF
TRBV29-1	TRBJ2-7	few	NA	TGCAGCGTTTTGGACCGGCCCTACGAGCAGTACTTC	CSVLDRPYEQYF
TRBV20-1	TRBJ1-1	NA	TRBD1	TGCAGTGCTACGTCTTACCGGGACAGGGCCCGAAACACTGAAGCTTTCTTT	CSATSYRDRARNTEAFF
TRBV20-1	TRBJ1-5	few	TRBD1	TGCAGTGCCGGGACGGACAGGGGAAATCAGCCCCAGCATTTT	CSAGTDRGNQPQHF
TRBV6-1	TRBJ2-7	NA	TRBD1	TGTGCCAGCAGTGAGGTATATGGGACAGGGAGCTACGAGCAGTACTTC	CASSEVYGTGSYEQYF
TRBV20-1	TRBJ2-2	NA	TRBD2	TGCAGTGCTAGAGATCTCGAGTCTAGCGGCACCGGGGAGCTGTTTTTT	CSARDLESSGTGELFF
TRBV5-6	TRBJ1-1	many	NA	TGTGCCAGCAGCAGGCGACGGTACACTGAAGCTTTCTTT	CASSRRRYTEAFF
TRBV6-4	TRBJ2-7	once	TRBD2	TGTGCCATCAGTGACCCGAGAGCGGGAGGGTACGAGCAGTACTTC	CAISDPRAGGYEQYF
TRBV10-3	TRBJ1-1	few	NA	TGTGCCATCAGCCGGGACACGATCCCCTCCCACCCTAACACTGAAGCTTTCTTT	CAISRDTIPSHPNTEAFF
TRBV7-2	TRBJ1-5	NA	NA	TGTGCCAGCAGCCCTGGGATCCTTAGCAATCAGCCCCAGCATTTT	CASSPGILSNQPQHF
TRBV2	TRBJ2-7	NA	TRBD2	TGTGCCAGCTCACCACCGGGAGGTACCTACGAGCAGTACTTC	CASSPPGGTYEQYF
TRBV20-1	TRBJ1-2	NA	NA	TGCAGTGCTAGAGATCCGGGCGCCGATGGCTACACCTTC	CSARDPGADGYTF
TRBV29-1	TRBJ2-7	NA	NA	TGCAGCGTTGTGCCACTGGGCTACGAGCAGTACTTC	CSVVPLGYEQYF
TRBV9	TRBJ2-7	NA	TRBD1	TGTGCCAGCAGCGAGGGACAGGTAGCCTACGAGCAGTACTTC	CASSEGQVAYEQYF
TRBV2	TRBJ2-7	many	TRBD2	TGTGCCAGCAGTGAAGGCGGGAGGCCCGACGAGCAGTACTTC	CASSEGGRPDEQYF
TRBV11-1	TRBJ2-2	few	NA	TGTGCCAGCAGCCCCATCCTCACCGGGGAGCTGTTTTTT	CASSPILTGELFF
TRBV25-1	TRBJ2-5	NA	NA	TGTGCCAGCAGTCTTGAGGGCAATCAGCCCCAGTACTTC	CASSLEGNQPQYF
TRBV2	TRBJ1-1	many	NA	TGTGCCAGCAGTGAAGGCGACAGCCCTGAAGCTTTCTTT	CASSEGDSPEAFF
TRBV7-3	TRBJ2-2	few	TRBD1	TGTGCCAGCAGCTTTCTCGGGACAGGGCCGGGCACCGGGGAGCTGTTTTTT	CASSFLGTGPGTGELFF
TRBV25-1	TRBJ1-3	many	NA	TGTGCCAGCAGTGAATCCATTTATAGCAGGGCACCTGGAAACACCATATATTTT	CASSESIYSRAPGNTIYF
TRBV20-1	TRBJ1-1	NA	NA	TGCAGTGCCGACAATTCGGGAAACACTGAAGCTTTCTTT	CSADNSGNTEAFF
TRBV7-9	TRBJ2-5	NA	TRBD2	TGTGCCAGCAGTAACCCCCGGACTAGCGGTTTCAAAGGGGATCGGCAAGAGACCCAGTACTTC	CASSNPRTSGFKGDRQETQYF
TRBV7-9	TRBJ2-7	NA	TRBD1	TGTGCCAGCAGCTTGTCAGGGGGCGGGGACAGAACCTACGAGCAGTACTTC	CASSLSGGGDRTYEQYF